This is a list of T cell receptor beta chains from one sample in a study of blood T cell repertoires in COVID-19. Sequencing used immunoSEQ multiplex PCR; TCRdb keeps in-frame clones, though not all of them. The table lists 340,000 or so clones, 83% of them singletons. Specimen: peripheral blood. The source is a man under 40 with active or convalescent COVID-19. CDR3s include the opening cysteine and the closing phenylalanine or tryptophan. A D gene is named only where the DNA matches it firmly. The size entry is marked missing in some rows and otherwise reads once, few, many or a size class.

d_call,v_call,j_call,clone_size,cdr3_aa,cdr3_nt
NA,TRBV28,TRBJ2-7,NA,CASSPLKRDFYEQYF,TGTGCCAGCAGTCCTCTAAAGAGGGACTTCTACGAGCAGTACTTC
NA,TRBV5-1,TRBJ1-3,NA,CASSQGPGNTIYF,TGCGCCAGCAGCCAGGGCCCTGGAAACACCATATATTTT
NA,TRBV9,TRBJ1-2,few,CASSVADSGYTF,TGTGCCAGCAGCGTAGCGGACTCGGGCTACACCTTC
NA,TRBV5-4,TRBJ2-7,NA,CASSREMAGYEQYF,TGTGCCAGCAGCAGGGAGATGGCCGGCTACGAGCAGTACTTC
TRBD1,TRBV11-2,TRBJ2-7,NA,CASSLGSGQVLYEQYF,TGTGCCAGCAGCTTAGGGTCGGGACAGGTCCTCTACGAGCAGTACTTC
NA,TRBV4-2,TRBJ2-6,NA,CASSPPGAGANVLTF,TGTGCCAGCAGCCCACCCGGGGCTGGGGCCAACGTCCTGACTTTC
NA,TRBV7-2,TRBJ2-7,NA,CASRTGGSQGWYEQYF,TGTGCCAGCAGGACGGGAGGAAGCCAGGGGTGGTACGAGCAGTACTTC
TRBD1,TRBV28,TRBJ2-3,NA,CASSTQGARDTQYF,TGTGCCAGCAGTACACAGGGGGCAAGGGATACGCAGTATTTT
NA,TRBV9,TRBJ1-1,once,CASSVEERKAFF,TGTGCCAGCAGCGTAGAGGAGAGGAAAGCTTTCTTT
NA,TRBV5-5,TRBJ2-7,NA,CASIGGAYEQYF,TGTGCCAGCATAGGAGGGGCCTACGAGCAGTACTTC
TRBD1,TRBV2,TRBJ1-2,once,CASSTGQGFGYTF,TGTGCCAGCAGCACAGGACAGGGCTTTGGCTACACCTTC
NA,TRBV5-1,TRBJ2-7,NA,CASSLELGPYEQYF,TGCGCCAGCAGCTTGGAGCTGGGGCCGTACGAGCAGTACTTC
TRBD1,TRBV7-2,TRBJ1-1,NA,CASSTRQGNTEAFF,TGTGCCAGCAGCACCCGACAGGGGAACACTGAAGCTTTCTTT
NA,TRBV7-3,TRBJ2-7,NA,CASSLSEGDEQYF,TGTGCCAGCAGCTTAAGTGAAGGGGACGAGCAGTACTTC